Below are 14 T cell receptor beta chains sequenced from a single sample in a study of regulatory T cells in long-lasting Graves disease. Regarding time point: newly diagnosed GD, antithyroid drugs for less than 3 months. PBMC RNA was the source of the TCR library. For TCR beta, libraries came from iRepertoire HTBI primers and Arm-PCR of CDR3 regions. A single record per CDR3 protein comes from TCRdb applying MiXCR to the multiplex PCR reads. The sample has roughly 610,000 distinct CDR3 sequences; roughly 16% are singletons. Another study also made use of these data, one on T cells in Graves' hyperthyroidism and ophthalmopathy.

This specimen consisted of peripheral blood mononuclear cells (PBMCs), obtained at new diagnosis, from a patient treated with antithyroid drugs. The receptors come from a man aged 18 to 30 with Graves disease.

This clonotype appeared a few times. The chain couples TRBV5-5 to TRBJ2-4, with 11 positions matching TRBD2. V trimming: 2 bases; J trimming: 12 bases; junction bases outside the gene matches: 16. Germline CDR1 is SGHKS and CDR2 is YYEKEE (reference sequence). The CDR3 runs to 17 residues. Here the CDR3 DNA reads TGTGCCAGCAGCTTCCACCAGGGGACTAGCGGCCCAACGGCTCAGTACTTC. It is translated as CASSFHQGTSGPTAQYF.

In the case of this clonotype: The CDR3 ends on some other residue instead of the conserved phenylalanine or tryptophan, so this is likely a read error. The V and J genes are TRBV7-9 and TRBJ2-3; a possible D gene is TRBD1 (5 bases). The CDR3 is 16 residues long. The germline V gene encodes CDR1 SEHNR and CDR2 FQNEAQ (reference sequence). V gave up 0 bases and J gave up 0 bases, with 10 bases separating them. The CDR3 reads CASSLAWTSSTDTQYS. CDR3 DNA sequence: TGTGCCAGCAGCTTAGCTTGGACATCTAGCACAGATACGCAGTATTCT.

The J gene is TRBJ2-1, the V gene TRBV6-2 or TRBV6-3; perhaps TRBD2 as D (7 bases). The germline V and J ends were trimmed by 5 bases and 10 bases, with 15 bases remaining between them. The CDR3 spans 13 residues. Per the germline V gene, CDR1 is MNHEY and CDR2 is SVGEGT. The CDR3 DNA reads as TGTGCCAGCAGTCTTCGGGGGGCGGAAGAGCAGTTCTTC. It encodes CASSLRGAEEQFF.

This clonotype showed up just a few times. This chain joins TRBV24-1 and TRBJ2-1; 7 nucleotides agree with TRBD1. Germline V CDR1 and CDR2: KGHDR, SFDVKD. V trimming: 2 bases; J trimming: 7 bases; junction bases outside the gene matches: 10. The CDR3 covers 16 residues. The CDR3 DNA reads TGTGCCACCAGTGATTCCGACAGGGTTGGGAGAAATGAGCAGTTCTTC. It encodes CATSDSDRVGRNEQFF.

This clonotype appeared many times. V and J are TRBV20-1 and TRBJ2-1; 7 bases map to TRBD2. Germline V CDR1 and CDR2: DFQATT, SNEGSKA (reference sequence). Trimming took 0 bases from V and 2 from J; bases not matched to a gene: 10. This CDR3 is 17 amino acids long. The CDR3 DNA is TGCAGTGCTAGAGACCCGAGCGCGGGAGTCACCTACAATGAGCAGTTCTTC. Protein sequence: CSARDPSAGVTYNEQFF.

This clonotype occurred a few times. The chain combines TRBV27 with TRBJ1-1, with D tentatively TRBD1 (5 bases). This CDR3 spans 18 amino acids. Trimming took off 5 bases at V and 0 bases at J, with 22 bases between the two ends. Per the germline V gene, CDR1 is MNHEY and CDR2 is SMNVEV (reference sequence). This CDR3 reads CASSQFIPQGPMNTEAFF. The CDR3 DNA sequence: TGTGCCAGCAGTCAATTTATCCCGCAGGGCCCTATGAACACTGAAGCTTTCTTT.

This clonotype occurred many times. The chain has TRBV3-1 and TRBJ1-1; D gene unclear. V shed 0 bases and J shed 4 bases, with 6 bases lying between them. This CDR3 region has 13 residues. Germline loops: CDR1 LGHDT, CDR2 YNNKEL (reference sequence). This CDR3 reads CASSQEAGTEAFF. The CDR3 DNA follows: TGTGCCAGCAGCCAAGAGGCGGGCACTGAAGCTTTCTTT.

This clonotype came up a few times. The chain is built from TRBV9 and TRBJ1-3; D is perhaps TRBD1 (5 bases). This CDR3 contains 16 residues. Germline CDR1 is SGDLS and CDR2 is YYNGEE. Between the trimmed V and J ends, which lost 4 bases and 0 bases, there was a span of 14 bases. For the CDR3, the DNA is TGTGCCAGCAGCCCCCCTGGGGGAGTCTCTGGAAACACCATATATTTT. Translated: CASSPPGGVSGNTIYF.

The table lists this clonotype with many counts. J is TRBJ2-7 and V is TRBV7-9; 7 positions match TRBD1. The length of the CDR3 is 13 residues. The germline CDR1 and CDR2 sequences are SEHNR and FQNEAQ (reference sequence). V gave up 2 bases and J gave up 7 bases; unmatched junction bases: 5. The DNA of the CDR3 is TGTGCCAGCAGCTTATTAGAGGGGGCTGAGCAGTACTTC. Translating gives CASSLLEGAEQYF.

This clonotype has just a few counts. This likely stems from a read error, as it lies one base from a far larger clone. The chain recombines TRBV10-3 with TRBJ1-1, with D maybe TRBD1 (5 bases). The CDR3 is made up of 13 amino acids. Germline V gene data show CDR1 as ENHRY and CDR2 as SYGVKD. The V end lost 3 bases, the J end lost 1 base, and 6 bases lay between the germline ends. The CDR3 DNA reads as TGTGCCATCAGTGAAGGGACGAACACTGAAGCTTTCTTT. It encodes CAISEGTNTEAFF.

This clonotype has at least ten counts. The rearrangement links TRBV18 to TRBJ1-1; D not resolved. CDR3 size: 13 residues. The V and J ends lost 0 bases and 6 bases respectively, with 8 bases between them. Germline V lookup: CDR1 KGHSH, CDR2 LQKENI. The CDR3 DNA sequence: TGTGCCAGCTCACCACCGGGTGCCGCTGAAGCTTTCTTT. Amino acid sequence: CASSPPGAAEAFF.

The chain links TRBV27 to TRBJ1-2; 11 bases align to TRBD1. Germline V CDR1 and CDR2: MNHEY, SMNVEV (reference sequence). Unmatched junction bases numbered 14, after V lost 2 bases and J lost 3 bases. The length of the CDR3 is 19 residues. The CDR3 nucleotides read TGTGCCAGCAGTTTAGCTGTGGGGGACAGGGGGACTATGGACTATGGCTACACCTTC. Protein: CASSLAVGDRGTMDYGYTF.

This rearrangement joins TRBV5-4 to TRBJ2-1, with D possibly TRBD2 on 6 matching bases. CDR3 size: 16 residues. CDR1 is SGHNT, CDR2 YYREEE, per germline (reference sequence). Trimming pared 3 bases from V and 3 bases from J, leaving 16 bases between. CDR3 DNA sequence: TGTGCCAGCAGCTCTCAACTAGGAGGGAGCTACAATGAGCAGTTCTTC. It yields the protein CASSSQLGGSYNEQFF.

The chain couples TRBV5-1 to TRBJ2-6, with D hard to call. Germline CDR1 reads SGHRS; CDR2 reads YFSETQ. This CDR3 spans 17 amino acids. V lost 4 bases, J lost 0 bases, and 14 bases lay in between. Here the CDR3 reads CASSQVSSSSGANVLTF. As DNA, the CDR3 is TGCGCCAGCAGCCAGGTCTCCTCCAGCTCTGGGGCCAACGTCCTGACTTTC.